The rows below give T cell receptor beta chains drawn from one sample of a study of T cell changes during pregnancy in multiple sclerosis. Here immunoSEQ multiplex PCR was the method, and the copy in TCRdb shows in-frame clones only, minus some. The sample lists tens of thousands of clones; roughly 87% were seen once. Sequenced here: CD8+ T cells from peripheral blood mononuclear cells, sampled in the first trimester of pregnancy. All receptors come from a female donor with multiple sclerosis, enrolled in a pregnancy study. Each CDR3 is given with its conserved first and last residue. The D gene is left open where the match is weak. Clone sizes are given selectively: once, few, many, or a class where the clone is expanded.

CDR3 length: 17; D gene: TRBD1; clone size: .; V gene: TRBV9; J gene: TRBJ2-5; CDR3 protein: CASSVGWGQGNQETQYF; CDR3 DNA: TGTGCCAGCAGCGTAGGTTGGGGACAGGGAAACCAAGAGACCCAGTACTTC
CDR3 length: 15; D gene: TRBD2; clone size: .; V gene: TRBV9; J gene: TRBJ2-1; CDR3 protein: CASSGGTSADNEQFF; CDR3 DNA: TGTGCCAGCAGCGGGGGGACTAGCGCCGACAATGAGCAGTTCTTC
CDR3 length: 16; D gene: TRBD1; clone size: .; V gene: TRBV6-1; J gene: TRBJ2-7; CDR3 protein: CASSERPGQGSYEQYF; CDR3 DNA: TGTGCCAGCAGTGAGAGACCGGGACAGGGGTCCTACGAGCAGTACTTC
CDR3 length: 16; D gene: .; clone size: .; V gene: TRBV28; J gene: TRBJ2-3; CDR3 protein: CASSSTKTSQSDTQYF; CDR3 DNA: TGTGCCAGCAGTTCAACTAAGACTAGTCAGTCGGATACGCAGTATTTT
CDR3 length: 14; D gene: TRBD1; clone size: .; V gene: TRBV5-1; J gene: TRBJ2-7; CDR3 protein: CASTPGQGYYEQYF; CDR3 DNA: TGCGCCAGCACTCCGGGACAGGGCTACTACGAGCAGTACTTC
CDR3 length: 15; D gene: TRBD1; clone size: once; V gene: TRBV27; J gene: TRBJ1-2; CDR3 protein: CASSLGTGGAYGYTF; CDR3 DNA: TGTGCCAGCAGTTTAGGAACAGGGGGCGCTTATGGCTACACCTTC
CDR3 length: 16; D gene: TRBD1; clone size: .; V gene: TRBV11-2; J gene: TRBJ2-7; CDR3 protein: CASSYLAGTGINEQYF; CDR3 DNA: TGTGCCAGCAGCTACTTAGCCGGGACAGGGATCAACGAGCAGTACTTC
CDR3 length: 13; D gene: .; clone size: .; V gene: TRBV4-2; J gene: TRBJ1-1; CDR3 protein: CASSETVNTEAFF; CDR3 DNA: TGTGCCAGCAGTGAGACAGTGAACACTGAAGCTTTCTTT
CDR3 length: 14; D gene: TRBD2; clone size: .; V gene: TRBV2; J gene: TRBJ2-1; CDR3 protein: CASSDVGLAGEQFF; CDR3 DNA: TGTGCCAGCAGTGACGTGGGACTAGCCGGTGAGCAGTTCTTC
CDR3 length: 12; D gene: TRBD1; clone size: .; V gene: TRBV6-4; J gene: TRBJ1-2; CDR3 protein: CASSDQGQGDTF; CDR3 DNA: TGTGCCAGCAGCGATCAGGGGCAGGGGGACACCTTC
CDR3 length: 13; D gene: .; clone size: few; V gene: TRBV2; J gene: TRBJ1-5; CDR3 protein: CASSERRNQPQHF; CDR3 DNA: TGTGCCAGCAGTGAAAGGAGGAATCAGCCCCAGCATTTT
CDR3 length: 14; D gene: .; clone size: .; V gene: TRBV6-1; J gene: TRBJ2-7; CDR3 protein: CASSEVVRLYEQYF; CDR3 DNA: TGTGCCAGCAGTGAAGTGGTCAGACTCTACGAGCAGTACTTC
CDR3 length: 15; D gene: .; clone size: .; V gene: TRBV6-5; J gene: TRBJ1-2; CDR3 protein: CASSYKSDSPYGYTF; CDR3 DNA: TGTGCCAGCAGTTATAAGTCAGATTCCCCCTATGGCTACACCTTC
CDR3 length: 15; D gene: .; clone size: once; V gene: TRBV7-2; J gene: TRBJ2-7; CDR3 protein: CASSFPTVHSYEQYF; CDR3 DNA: TGTGCCAGCAGCTTCCCGACAGTCCACTCCTACGAGCAGTACTTC
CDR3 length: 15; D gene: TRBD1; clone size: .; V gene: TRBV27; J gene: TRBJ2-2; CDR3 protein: CASSPQTGIGGELFF; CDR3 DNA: TGTGCCAGCAGCCCACAGACAGGGATCGGCGGGGAGCTGTTTTTT
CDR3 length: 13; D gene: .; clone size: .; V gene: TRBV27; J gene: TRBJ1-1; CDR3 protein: CASSLSMNTEAFF; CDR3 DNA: TGTGCCAGCAGTTTAAGCATGAACACTGAAGCTTTCTTT